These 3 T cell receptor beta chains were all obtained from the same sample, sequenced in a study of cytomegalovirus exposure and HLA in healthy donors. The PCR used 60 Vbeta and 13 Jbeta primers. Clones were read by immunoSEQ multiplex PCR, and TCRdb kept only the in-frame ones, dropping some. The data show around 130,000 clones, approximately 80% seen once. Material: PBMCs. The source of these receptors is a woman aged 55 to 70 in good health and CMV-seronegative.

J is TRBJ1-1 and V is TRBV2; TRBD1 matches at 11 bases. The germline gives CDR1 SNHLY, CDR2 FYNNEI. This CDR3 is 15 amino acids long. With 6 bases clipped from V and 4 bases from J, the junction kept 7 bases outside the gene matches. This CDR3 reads CASRTGQGVSTEAFF. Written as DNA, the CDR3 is TGTGCCAGCAGAACGGGACAGGGGGTTAGCACTGAAGCTTTCTTT.

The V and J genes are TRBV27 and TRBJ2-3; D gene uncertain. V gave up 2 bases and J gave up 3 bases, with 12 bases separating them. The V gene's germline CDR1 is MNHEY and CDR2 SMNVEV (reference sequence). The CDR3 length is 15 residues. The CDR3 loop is CASSLIARRTDTQYF. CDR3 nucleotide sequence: TGTGCCAGCAGTTTAATCGCTAGAAGGACAGATACGCAGTATTTT.

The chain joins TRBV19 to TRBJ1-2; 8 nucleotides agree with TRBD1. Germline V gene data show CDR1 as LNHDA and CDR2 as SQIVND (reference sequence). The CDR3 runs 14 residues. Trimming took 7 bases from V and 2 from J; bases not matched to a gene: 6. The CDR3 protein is CASNPGQANYGYTF. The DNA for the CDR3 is TGTGCCAGTAACCCGGGACAGGCGAACTATGGCTACACCTTC.